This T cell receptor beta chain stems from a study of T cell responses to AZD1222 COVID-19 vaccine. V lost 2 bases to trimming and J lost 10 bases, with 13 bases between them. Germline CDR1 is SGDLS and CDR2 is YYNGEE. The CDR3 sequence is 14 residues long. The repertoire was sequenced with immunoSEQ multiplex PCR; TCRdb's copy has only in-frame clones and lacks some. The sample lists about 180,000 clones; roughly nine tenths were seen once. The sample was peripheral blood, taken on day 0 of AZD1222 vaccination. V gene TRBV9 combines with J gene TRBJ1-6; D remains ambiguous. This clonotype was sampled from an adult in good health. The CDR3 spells CASSVEGPGSPLHF. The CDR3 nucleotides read TGTGCCAGCAGCGTGGAAGGCCCCGGGTCACCCCTCCACTTT.